Listed below are T cell receptor beta chains from one sample, sequenced in a study of Graves' ophthalmopathy and Graves' hyperthyroidism. Each CDR3 protein is one row after TCRdb ran MiXCR on the multiplex PCR reads. Altogether approximately 160,000 distinct CDR3 sequences are present, under 45% being singletons, with the ten largest covering about 8.2%. Sequencing input: peripheral blood. The source of these receptors is a man younger than 45 with Graves' ophthalmopathy. Each CDR3 is given with its conserved first and last residue. The D gene is left open where the match is weak. Only part of the rows carry a size: once, few, many, or a class if the clone is expanded.

TRBJ1-2 TRBV7-2 NA NA CASSLDQGNYGYTF TGTGCCAGCAGCTTAGATCAGGGGAACTATGGCTACACCTTC
TRBJ1-5 TRBV28 NA NA CAVARGLGVGNQPQHF TGTGCCGTAGCGAGGGGATTGGGGGTCGGCAATCAGCCCCAGCATTTT
TRBJ1-6 TRBV6-9 many NA CASSYERSHNSPLHF TGTGCCAGCAGTTATGAAAGGAGTCATAATTCACCCCTCCACTTT
TRBJ1-2 TRBV7-2 many TRBD1 CASSAYSGGRGYTF TGTGCCAGCAGCGCATATTCAGGGGGCCGGGGCTACACCTTC
TRBJ2-7 TRBV6-1 NA NA CASSHLTGLGYEQYF TGTGCCAGCAGCCATCTTACCGGGTTGGGTTACGAGCAGTACTTC
TRBJ2-5 TRBV28 many NA CASSEILQETQYF TGTGCCAGCAGTGAGATCCTCCAAGAGACCCAGTACTTC
TRBJ1-1 TRBV6-2/TRBV6-3 many NA CASSYFATNTEAFF TGTGCCAGCAGTTACTTCGCTACGAACACTGAAGCTTTCTTT
TRBJ2-7 TRBV20-1 many NA CRDPIGSPYEQYF TGCAGGGATCCGATTGGGAGTCCCTACGAGCAGTACTTC
TRBJ2-7 TRBV2 once NA CASSFSRDVAYEQYF TGTGCCAGCAGCTTTTCCCGGGACGTAGCCTACGAGCAGTACTTC
TRBJ1-4 TRBV18 many NA CASSPPIAFRDEKLFF TGTGCCAGCTCACCCCCCATCGCGTTTAGAGACGAAAAACTGTTTTTT
TRBJ1-6 TRBV20-1 many TRBD1 CSAMGQGDSPLHF TGCAGTGCTATGGGACAGGGGGATTCACCCCTCCACTTT
TRBJ2-5 TRBV11-2 NA TRBD2 CASSLELAVRETQYF TGTGCCAGCAGCTTGGAGCTAGCGGTGCGGGAGACCCAGTACTTC
TRBJ1-3 TRBV12-3/TRBV12-4 few NA CASSFGGTIYF TGTGCCAGCAGTTTCGGGGGCACCATATATTTT
TRBJ1-6 TRBV7-2 NA TRBD1 CASSLSGTDSPLHF TGTGCCAGCAGCTTAAGTGGGACAGATTCACCCCTCCACTTT
TRBJ2-7 TRBV28 NA TRBD1 CASSLDRGSPMSEQYF TGTGCCAGCAGTTTGGACAGGGGGAGCCCTATGTCCGAGCAGTACTTC
TRBJ2-7 TRBV12-3/TRBV12-4 many NA CASSLRRGRDEQYF TGTGCCAGCAGTTTAAGGAGGGGGCGAGACGAGCAGTACTTC
TRBJ1-3 TRBV5-1 NA NA CASSLAWGSGNTIYF TGCGCCAGCAGCTTGGCTTGGGGATCTGGAAACACCATATATTTT
TRBJ2-7 TRBV7-9 NA NA CASSLWVREGGEQYF TGTGCCAGCAGCTTATGGGTGAGGGAAGGGGGCGAGCAGTACTTC